This passage covers 21 T cell receptor beta chains from one sample sequenced in a study of cytomegalovirus exposure and HLA in healthy donors. With 60 Vbeta and 13 Jbeta primers, the PCR was carried out. Profiling relied on immunoSEQ multiplex PCR, and the TCRdb table lists in-frame clones only, not all of them. Here the sample spans about 140,000 clones, 78% being singletons. The sequenced material came from PBMCs. These receptors originate from a female donor in good health and CMV-seronegative.

V is TRBV4-3 and J is TRBJ1-4, with D unclear. Germline V CDR1 and CDR2: LGHNA, YSLEER. V dropped 0 bases and J dropped 7 bases, with 9 bases sitting between them. This CDR3 contains 14 residues. Written as DNA, the CDR3 is TGCGCCAGCAGCCAAGATCGGGGATCTGAAAAACTGTTTTTT. Its protein is CASSQDRGSEKLFF.

The chain couples TRBV28 to TRBJ2-7; TRBD2 is a possible D gene (6 bases). CDR3 size: 18 residues. Trimming left V 2 bases short and J 0 bases short, with 20 bases between. Germline CDR1 MDHEN, CDR2 SYDVKM. The chain's CDR3 is CASSLLGHIAVSSYEQYF. DNA for the CDR3: TGTGCCAGCAGTTTACTAGGGCACATAGCGGTGAGCTCCTACGAGCAGTACTTC.

A few counts support this clone. The rearrangement joins TRBV5-6 to TRBJ1-2; D perhaps matches TRBD1 (6 bases). V lost 0 bases and J lost 3, with 12 bases in between. Germline CDR1 and CDR2: SGHDT and YYEEEE. The CDR3 has 15 residues. This CDR3 is CASSLDPYRDYGYTF. The DNA of the CDR3 is TGTGCCAGCAGCTTGGATCCCTACAGGGACTATGGCTACACCTTC.

The rearrangement joins TRBV28 to TRBJ1-5, with 9 bases matching TRBD1. This CDR3 has 15 amino acids. CDR1 MDHEN and CDR2 SYDVKM come from the germline V gene. J was trimmed by 5 bases and V by 4 bases; bases with no gene match: 6. CDR3 amino acids: CASSSTGGIHQPQHF. Here the CDR3 DNA reads TGTGCCAGCAGTTCTACAGGGGGCATACATCAGCCCCAGCATTTT.

The J gene is TRBJ2-3, the V gene TRBV5-1; TRBD2 aligns across 13 bases. From germline, CDR1 is SGHRS and CDR2 YFSETQ. The CDR3 is 16 amino acids. With V trimmed by 4 bases and J by 3 bases, 5 bases remained unmatched. The DNA for the CDR3 is TGCGCCAGCAGCCCTGGACTAGCGGGAGTGACAGATACGCAGTATTTT. Its protein product is CASSPGLAGVTDTQYF.

This clone was found once. The rearrangement joins TRBV2 to TRBJ1-2; 9 bases are shared with TRBD1. Germline CDR1 is SNHLY and CDR2 is FYNNEI. CDR3 length equals 13 residues. The V segment lost 6 bases and the J segment 3 bases; nucleotides outside the gene matches: 2. The CDR3 coding sequence is TGTGCCAGCAGAAGGACAGGGGACTATGGCTACACCTTC. Amino acid sequence: CASRRTGDYGYTF.

The rearrangement links TRBV18 to TRBJ2-1; 12 bases agree with TRBD2. The CDR3 has 19 residues. Looked up from germline, CDR1 is KGHSH and CDR2 is LQKENI. With 3 bases clipped from V and 3 bases from J, the junction kept 12 bases outside the gene matches. The CDR3 DNA reads as TGTGCCAGCTCACCCACGACAGGCGGGGGACTAGCGGGCTACAATGAGCAGTTCTTC. It is translated as CASSPTTGGGLAGYNEQFF.

The J gene is TRBJ2-7, the V gene TRBV27; no firm D call. There are 15 residues in the CDR3. The V end lost 3 bases, the J end lost 5 bases, and 17 bases lay between the germline ends. Germline-derived CDR1 and CDR2 are MNHEY and SMNVEV (reference sequence). The CDR3 spells CASSFITPGRNEQYF. CDR3 in DNA: TGTGCCAGCAGTTTTATTACTCCGGGTCGGAACGAGCAGTACTTC.

The V and J genes are TRBV29-1 and TRBJ2-7, with 8 bases lining up with TRBD2. The V segment lost 7 bases and the J segment 5 bases; nucleotides outside the gene matches: 13. This CDR3 region has 14 residues. The germline V gene has CDR1 SQVTM and CDR2 ANQGSEA. The CDR3 sequence is CSGGRSGRMDEQYF. Written as DNA, the CDR3 is TGCAGCGGTGGCCGGAGCGGGAGAATGGACGAGCAGTACTTC.

This sequence joins TRBV30 and TRBJ1-2, with D possibly TRBD1 on 6 matching bases. Germline V gene data show CDR1 as GTSNPN and CDR2 as SVGIG (reference sequence). V was clipped by 2 bases and J by 0 bases, with 22 bases between them. The CDR3 consists of 18 residues. This CDR3 reads CAWSSIRGRLIPNYGYTF. CDR3 in DNA: TGTGCCTGGAGTTCCATCAGGGGACGGCTGATTCCTAACTATGGCTACACCTTC.

The V gene is TRBV27, the J gene TRBJ2-1; 8 nucleotides align to TRBD2. The CDR3 length is 16 residues. Germline lookup yields CDR1 MNHEY and CDR2 SMNVEV (reference sequence). The V and J ends lost 3 bases and 4 bases, in that order; junction bases with no gene match: 8. The CDR3 spells CASSFSGRGAYNEQFF. DNA for the CDR3: TGTGCCAGCAGTTTCTCTGGGCGGGGGGCTTACAATGAGCAGTTCTTC.

This clone was recorded once. This rearrangement joins TRBV14 to TRBJ1-1, with a possible D match to TRBD1 (6 bases). The CDR3 contains 13 residues. V was cut by 4 bases and J by 8 bases, with 14 bases left in between. Germline V gene data show CDR1 as SGHDN and CDR2 as FVKESK. The CDR3 coding sequence is TGTGCCAGCAGCCCAATATCCGGGACAGAAGCTTTCTTT. Protein product: CASSPISGTEAFF.

This clone was detected only once. The chain links TRBV10-3 to TRBJ1-2; TRBD1 matches 9 bases. Looked up from germline, CDR1 is ENHRY and CDR2 is SYGVKD. CDR3 length: 15 residues. Losses at the gene ends were 3 bases for V and 3 bases for J; bases not matched to a gene: 5. The CDR3 here is CAISETGGADYGYTF. The CDR3 DNA sequence: TGTGCCATCAGTGAAACAGGGGGCGCGGACTATGGCTACACCTTC.

The rearrangement joins TRBV2 to TRBJ2-5; the D gene is possibly TRBD1 (5 bases). Trimming removed 4 bases from V and 7 bases from J, with 13 bases in between. This CDR3 contains 13 residues. Looked up from germline, CDR1 is SNHLY and CDR2 is FYNNEI. The CDR3 region has the DNA TGTGCCAGCAGTGCAGTTCAGGGCGGGACCCAGTACTTC. This sequence encodes CASSAVQGGTQYF.

This chain links TRBV5-4 with TRBJ2-2, with D tentatively TRBD1 (6 bases). V lost 0 bases, J lost 1 base, and 7 bases lay in between. Germline-derived CDR1 and CDR2 are SGHNT and YYREEE (reference sequence). This CDR3 region has 15 residues. CDR3 sequence: CASSLEGVNTGELFF. CDR3 nucleotide sequence: TGTGCCAGCAGCTTGGAGGGGGTGAACACCGGGGAGCTGTTTTTT.

Comments on this clone: Relative to the germline gene, one junction end is altered; a read error may explain this. The rearrangement joins TRBV6-5 to TRBJ1-2; no firm D call. The CDR3 sequence is 13 residues long. Germline CDR1 reads MNHEY; CDR2 reads SVGAGI. CDR3 loop: CASRLSGGYGYPF. The CDR3 DNA follows: TGTGCCAGCAGGTTGTCAGGAGGCTATGGCTACCCCTTC.

The chain recombines TRBV5-1 with TRBJ2-7; D is uncertain. V lost 5 bases and J 8 bases, leaving 20 bases between the germline ends. Germline CDR1 reads SGHRS; CDR2 reads YFSETQ. The CDR3 totals 14 residues. CDR3 sequence: CASRPDTPAGKQYF. The CDR3 coding sequence is TGCGCCAGCAGACCTGACACGCCAGCAGGAAAGCAGTACTTC.

Only one count was recorded for this clone. The chain is built from TRBV28 and TRBJ2-7; 10 bases line up with TRBD1. Germline CDR1 is MDHEN and CDR2 is SYDVKM. This CDR3 is 17 amino acids long. V was clipped by 5 bases and J by 2 bases; unmatched bases: 12. CDR3 sequence: CASSPFGPGQGTYEQYF. In DNA form, the CDR3 reads TGTGCCAGCAGTCCCTTTGGTCCGGGACAGGGGACCTACGAGCAGTACTTC.

The rearrangement uses TRBV18 and TRBJ2-5; maybe TRBD2 (5 bases). Trimming stripped 5 bases from V and 5 bases from J, with 12 bases between. Germline V gene lookup returns CDR1 KGHSH and CDR2 LQKENI. The CDR3 consists of 13 residues. The CDR3 coding sequence is TGTGCCAGCTCATCGGACTTTGGGGAGACCCAGTACTTC. Encoded protein: CASSSDFGETQYF.

For this clone: An end of the junction does not agree with germline; a read error may underlie this. V usage is TRBV6-1 and J usage is TRBJ1-2; D gene ambiguous. The germline gives CDR1 MNHNS, CDR2 SASEGT. This CDR3 has 14 amino acids. In DNA, the CDR3 is TGTGCCAGCAGAAGATCGACACCCGTCTATGGCTACCCCTTC. Its protein product is CASRRSTPVYGYPF.

The gene calls are TRBV27 and TRBJ2-7; 9 bases are a match to TRBD1. Per the germline V gene, CDR1 is MNHEY and CDR2 is SMNVEV (reference sequence). After removal of 5 bases from V and 5 bases from J, the junction contained 13 bases not matched to a gene. The CDR3 loop spans 16 amino acids. The CDR3 DNA reads as TGTGCCAGCAGTCCGATGACCGGGACAGGGCTCCACGAGCAGTACTTC. Amino acids: CASSPMTGTGLHEQYF.